This paragraph covers one TCR beta chain sequence. Its specificity is not known. The data stem from a study of CXCR3-negative and CXCR3-positive naive CD8 T cells. Study outcomes and limitations: Comparably high diversity was seen in both naive subsets, and much lower diversity in memory CD8+ cells. Fresh PBMCs went into most assays, and CXCR3 expression partly declined after cryopreservation.

Libraries of TRB cDNA were made by 5' RACE and carried UMIs. TCRdb derives one entry per CDR3 protein from the 5' RACE reads, leaving out DNA. Its table lists about 40,000 distinct CDR3 sequences. The source material was memory CD8+ T cells from blood. The sequence was collected from a human donor in good health. Some clones in this sample may be carry-over from other donors' samples.

CDR3 sequence reads: CATSRTGAYNEQFF. The chain combines TRBV15 with TRBJ2-1; TCRdb's D call of TRBD1 is untestable without DNA. The CDR3 is 14 residues long. CDR1 is LNHNV and CDR2 is YYDKDF in the germline V gene (reference sequence). Full variable domain (outside the CDR3, taken from reference TRBV15 and TRBJ2-1): DAMVIQNPRYQVTQFGKPVTLSCSQTLNHNVMYWYQQKSSQAPKLLFHYYDKDFNNEADTPDNFQSRRPNTSFCFLDIRSPGLGDTAMYLCATSRTGAYNEQFFGPGTRLTVL.